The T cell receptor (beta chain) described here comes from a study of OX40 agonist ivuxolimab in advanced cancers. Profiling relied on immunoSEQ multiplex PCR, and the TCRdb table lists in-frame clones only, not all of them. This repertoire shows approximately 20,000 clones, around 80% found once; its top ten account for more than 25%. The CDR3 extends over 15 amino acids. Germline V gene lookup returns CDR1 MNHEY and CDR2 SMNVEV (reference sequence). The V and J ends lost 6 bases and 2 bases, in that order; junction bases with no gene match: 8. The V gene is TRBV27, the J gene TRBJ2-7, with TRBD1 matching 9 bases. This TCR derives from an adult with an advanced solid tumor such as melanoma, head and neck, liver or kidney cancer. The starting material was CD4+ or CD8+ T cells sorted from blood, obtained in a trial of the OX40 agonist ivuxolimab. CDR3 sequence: CASSSTGTGTYEQYF. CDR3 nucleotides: TGTGCCAGCAGCAGCACCGGGACAGGGACCTACGAGCAGTACTTC.